This record covers a single T cell receptor beta chain. The specificity of this receptor is unknown. Per-base qualities were not stored, and no clone one base away is much larger. This specimen belongs to a study of T cells after yellow fever vaccination (dated by TCRdb to about 2019). A note on the overall study: The SMART-Seq v4 Ultra Low Input RNA kit was used to prepare libraries from fractions with low cell numbers. To follow T-cell clones before and after both primary and booster YFV17D yellow fever vaccination, bulk TCR alpha and beta repertoires underwent longitudinal sequencing. The cohort comprised two healthy male donors, one aged 18 to 30 and one aged 30 to 40 years. Blood was collected at multiple timepoints before and after primary and secondary immunization, and bulk PBMC replicates and cell subsets were isolated. What the work shows at the level of the full study, not this receptor alone: After the booster, most clones that had expanded after primary vaccination were detected again (roughly 95% of CD4 and more than 80% of CD8), suggesting broad maintenance of memory. A small share of clonotypes occurred in both CD4 and CD8 compartments, likely arising from convergent recombination. Only a couple of donors were included in the study, so the extent to which the findings can be generalized is limited. The secondary T-cell response was found to be weaker but faster than the primary response, with a peak reached on day 5 rather than on day 15. Computational filtering was required because FACS-sorted repertoires could contain abundant contaminating clonotypes from the bulk population.

The sample's treatment or condition label, decoded: live attenuated yellow fever vaccine strain. PBMCs were isolated from peripheral blood using a standard Ficoll-Paque protocol. CD4 and CD8 T-cell fractions were isolated with Dynabeads CD4 and CD8 positive selection kits. RNA was extracted with TriZol from bulk PBMCs, CD4 and CD8 fractions, and dextramer-positive and dextramer-negative fractions. The CDR3 measures 14 amino acids from cysteine to phenylalanine. The read is trimmed to its CDR3 DNA, 42 bases read in frame from base 1. The germline V gene encodes CDR1 MNHNS and CDR2 SASEGT. V is shortened by 8 bases, J by 5 bases, and the region joining them spans 18 bases. The run used an Illumina NovaSeq 6000. TCR cDNA was synthesized by 5'RACE template switching, through which a universal primer site and unique molecular identifiers were introduced. cDNA synthesis was primed from both the TCR alpha and TCR beta constant segments. Library amplification used two PCR steps, and the second PCR step added sample barcodes and sequencing adapters. Sequencing of the libraries was done on either Illumina HiSeq 2500 (2x100 bp) or NovaSeq (2x150 bp). Per the source publication's procedure: Reads were demultiplexed and collapsed into UMI consensus sequences with MIGEC, and V(D)J alignment was performed with MiXCR. Using edgeR on replicate PBMC samples, clonotypes were called vaccine-responding if FDR was below 0.01 and the log2 fold change was above 5 up to day 15. Each bulk clonotype was labeled CD4 or CD8 based on which sequenced repertoire, CD4 or CD8, contained the clonotype at higher abundance. The public reads were run again by TCRdb, first through fastp at Q25 and then through MiXCR, and only productive beta chains were kept. Rows matching on CDR3 protein sequence are summarized as one entry with the most common DNA and genes. What appears here as the V and J calls and clone size reflects TCRdb's work, not the paper's. The sample table shows 85,000 to 100,000 distinct CDR3 sequences, and under 7% are seen once. Clones ranked in the top ten supply roughly 39% of the sample.

The input for sequencing was CD8+ T cells sorted from PBMCs, taken 10 days after the yellow fever booster vaccination. The TCR comes from a man between 18 and 35 years old who received the YFV17D yellow fever vaccine. Recombination linked TRBV6-1 to TRBJ2-5; no D gene can be assigned with confidence. The CDR3 amino acid sequence is: CASGRASPTETQYF. The DNA reads as follows: TGTGCCAGCGGACGGGCCTCGCCTACGGAGACCCAGTACTTC.